This is a list of T cell receptor beta chains from one sample in a study of control samples from healthy donors and cancer patients. TCRdb's copy holds only in-frame clones and misses some; the assay was immunoSEQ multiplex PCR. The sample has about 130,000 clones, about 95% seen once. Sequencing used blood. These receptors all come from a man younger than 40 in good health. Each CDR3 is given with its conserved first and last residue. Each record gives: V gene, clone size, CDR3 length, D gene, J gene, CDR3 protein, CDR3 DNA. A D gene is named only where the DNA matches it firmly. Not all rows give a size; the values are once, few, many and, for expanded clones, a class.

TRBV5-1	.	15	.	TRBJ1-3	CASSLGRGSGNTIYF	TGCGCCAGCAGCTTGGGCCGCGGCTCTGGAAACACCATATATTTT
TRBV4-1	.	15	.	TRBJ2-5	CASSPQRGGAETQYF	TGCGCCAGCAGCCCTCAGCGCGGGGGCGCGGAGACCCAGTACTTC
TRBV6-5	.	13	TRBD1	TRBJ2-7	CASSYGTGDEQYF	TGTGCCAGCAGTTACGGAACAGGGGACGAGCAGTACTTC
TRBV27	.	15	TRBD1	TRBJ2-7	CASSFWDRHPYEQYF	TGTGCCAGCAGTTTCTGGGACAGACATCCTTACGAGCAGTACTTC
TRBV19	.	13	.	TRBJ1-4	CASSEQGNEKLFF	TGTGCCAGTAGTGAACAGGGAAATGAAAAACTGTTTTTT
TRBV2	once	16	TRBD1	TRBJ1-5	CASTADRGQGNQPQHF	TGTGCCAGCACGGCGGACAGGGGGCAGGGAAATCAGCCCCAGCATTTT
TRBV6-5	.	13	.	TRBJ2-7	CASSPRWGYEQYF	TGTGCCAGCAGTCCCCGTTGGGGATACGAGCAGTACTTC
TRBV6-2/TRBV6-3	.	14	.	TRBJ2-3	CASSRGLGTDTQYF	TGTGCCAGCAGCCGGGGTCTCGGGACAGATACGCAGTATTTT
TRBV18	.	15	TRBD1	TRBJ1-1	CASSEGQGMNTEAFF	TGTGCCAGCTCAGAGGGACAGGGGATGAACACTGAAGCTTTCTTT
TRBV21-1	.	17	.	TRBJ1-5	CASSKEVERVGILPQHF	TGTGCCAGCAGCAAAGAGGTGGAGAGGGTTGGGATTTTGCCCCAGCATTTT
TRBV5-1	.	19	.	TRBJ1-3	CASSSGRGSWGDSGNTIYF	TGCGCCAGCAGCTCCGGCCGGGGGAGTTGGGGTGACTCTGGAAACACCATATATTTT
TRBV9	.	15	.	TRBJ2-2	CASSVGGANTGELFF	TGTGCCAGCAGCGTAGGTGGGGCGAACACCGGGGAGCTGTTTTTT
TRBV4-1	.	15	TRBD2	TRBJ2-3	CASSQDSGGADTQYF	TGCGCCAGCAGCCAAGACAGCGGGGGGGCGGATACGCAGTATTTT
TRBV18	.	12	.	TRBJ2-5	CASSPSIETQYF	TGTGCCAGCTCACCATCGATAGAGACCCAGTACTTC
TRBV4-2	.	16	TRBD1	TRBJ1-6	CASSQVFGQGGSPLHF	TGTGCCAGCAGCCAAGTTTTCGGACAGGGAGGCTCACCCCTCCACTTT
TRBV4-1	.	15	.	TRBJ1-4	CASSQAGGTNEKLFF	TGCGCCAGCAGCCAAGCTGGGGGAACTAATGAAAAACTGTTTTTT
TRBV19	.	15	TRBD1	TRBJ1-4	CASSPTGRPNEKLFF	TGTGCCAGTAGTCCGACAGGGAGACCTAATGAAAAACTGTTTTTT
TRBV11-2	once	12	.	TRBJ2-3	CASSPRVDTQYF	TGTGCCAGCAGCCCACGTGTGGATACGCAGTATTTT
TRBV28	.	15	TRBD1	TRBJ2-7	CASSFHPVTGGEQYF	TGTGCCAGCAGTTTCCACCCGGTAACAGGGGGCGAGCAGTACTTC
TRBV7-9	.	15	.	TRBJ1-3	CASTRPGGTGNTIYF	TGTGCCAGCACCCGCCCTGGGGGGACTGGAAACACCATATATTTT
TRBV6-2/TRBV6-3	once	16	TRBD1	TRBJ1-1	CASSYLRDRSFTEAFF	TGTGCCAGCAGCTACTTGAGGGACAGATCTTTCACTGAAGCTTTCTTT
TRBV9	.	14	.	TRBJ2-1	CASNPGGGWLEQFF	TGTGCCAGCAACCCCGGTGGGGGATGGCTTGAGCAGTTCTTC
TRBV28	.	14	.	TRBJ2-2	CASSPWLSTGELFF	TGTGCCAGCAGCCCCTGGCTAAGCACCGGGGAGCTGTTTTTT
TRBV15	.	15	.	TRBJ1-5	CATSRTTGSNQPQHF	TGTGCCACCAGCAGGACGACGGGTAGCAATCAGCCCCAGCATTTT
TRBV5-5	.	15	TRBD1	TRBJ1-1	CASSWIDRGSTEAFF	TGTGCCAGCAGCTGGATTGACAGGGGGAGCACTGAAGCTTTCTTT
TRBV6-5	.	16	.	TRBJ2-3	CASSYSSGGHGDTQYF	TGTGCCAGCAGTTACTCGTCGGGGGGCCACGGAGATACGCAGTATTTT
TRBV6-5	medium-sized	15	.	TRBJ1-2	CASSSQAGDYYGYTF	TGTGCCAGCAGTTCCCAAGCAGGGGATTACTATGGCTACACCTTC
TRBV25-1	.	14	.	TRBJ2-7	CASSRAGIEYEQYF	TGTGCCAGCAGTCGCGCAGGGATCGAGTACGAGCAGTACTTC
TRBV2	.	14	TRBD1	TRBJ1-3	CASSVTGSGNTIYF	TGTGCCAGCAGTGTGACAGGGTCAGGAAACACCATATATTTT
TRBV18	.	14	.	TRBJ1-1	CASSPGAENTEAFF	TGTGCCAGCTCACCGGGGGCGGAGAACACTGAAGCTTTCTTT
TRBV30	.	13	.	TRBJ1-1	CAWSVGGRAEAFF	TGTGCCTGGAGTGTTGGGGGGCGCGCTGAAGCTTTCTTT
TRBV3-1/TRBV3-2	.	16	.	TRBJ2-7	CASSPNVPGGEREQYF	TGTGCCAGCAGCCCCAATGTGCCTGGGGGCGAAAGGGAGCAGTACTTC
TRBV6-5	.	15	TRBD1	TRBJ2-7	CASAYMETGAYEQYF	TGTGCCAGCGCTTACATGGAGACAGGGGCGTACGAGCAGTACTTC
TRBV6-1	.	15	.	TRBJ1-1	CASSEVYRVGTEAFF	TGTGCCAGCAGTGAAGTATACAGGGTGGGCACTGAAGCTTTCTTT
TRBV4-2	.	16	.	TRBJ2-1	CASSDGIFGYYNEQFF	TGTGCCAGCAGCGATGGAATATTCGGTTATTACAATGAGCAGTTCTTC
TRBV5-8	.	14	TRBD1	TRBJ2-7	CASSLGDRVYEQYF	TGTGCCAGCAGCTTGGGGGACAGGGTCTACGAGCAGTACTTC
TRBV5-5	.	14	.	TRBJ2-5	CASTLQRATETQYF	TGTGCCAGCACCCTACAAAGGGCAACTGAGACCCAGTACTTC
TRBV9	.	16	TRBD2	TRBJ2-3	CASSLRGLAGADTQYF	TGTGCCAGCAGCCTCAGGGGACTAGCGGGGGCAGATACGCAGTATTTT
TRBV5-1	.	15	.	TRBJ1-2	CASSLAGERSVGYTF	TGCGCCAGCAGCTTGGCCGGGGAGAGATCGGTAGGCTACACCTTC
TRBV4-2	.	15	TRBD1	TRBJ2-7	CASSQVGTGGYEQYF	TGTGCCAGCAGCCAAGTAGGGACAGGGGGCTACGAGCAGTACTTC
TRBV18	.	16	TRBD1	TRBJ2-3	CASSMRTGPSTDTQYF	TGTGCCAGCTCGATGAGGACAGGGCCTAGCACAGATACGCAGTATTTT